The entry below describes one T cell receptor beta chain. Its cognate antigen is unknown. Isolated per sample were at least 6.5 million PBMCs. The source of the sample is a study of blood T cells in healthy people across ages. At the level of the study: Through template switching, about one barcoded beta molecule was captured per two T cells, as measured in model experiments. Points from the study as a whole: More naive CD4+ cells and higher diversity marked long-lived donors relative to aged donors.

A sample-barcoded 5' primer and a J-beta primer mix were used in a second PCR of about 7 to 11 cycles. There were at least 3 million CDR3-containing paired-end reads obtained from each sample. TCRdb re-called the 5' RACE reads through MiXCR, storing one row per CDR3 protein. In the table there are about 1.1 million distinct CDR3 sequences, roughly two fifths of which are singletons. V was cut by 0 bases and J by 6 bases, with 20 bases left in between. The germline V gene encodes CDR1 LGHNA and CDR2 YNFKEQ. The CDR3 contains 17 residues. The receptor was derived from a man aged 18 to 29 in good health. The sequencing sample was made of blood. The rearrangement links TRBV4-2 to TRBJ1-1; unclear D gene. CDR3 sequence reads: CASSQESSRGSNPEAFF. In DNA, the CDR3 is TGTGCCAGCAGCCAAGAAAGCTCCCGGGGAAGTAACCCTGAAGCTTTCTTT.